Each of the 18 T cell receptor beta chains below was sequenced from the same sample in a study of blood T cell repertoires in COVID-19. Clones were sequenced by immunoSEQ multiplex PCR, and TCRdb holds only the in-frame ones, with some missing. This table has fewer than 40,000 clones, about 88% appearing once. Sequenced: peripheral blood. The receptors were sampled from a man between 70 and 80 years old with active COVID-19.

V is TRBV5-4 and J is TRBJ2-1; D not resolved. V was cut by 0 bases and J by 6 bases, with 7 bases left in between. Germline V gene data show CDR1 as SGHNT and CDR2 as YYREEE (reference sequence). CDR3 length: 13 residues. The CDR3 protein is CASSLVRINEQFF. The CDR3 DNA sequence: TGTGCCAGCAGCTTGGTGCGGATCAATGAGCAGTTCTTC.

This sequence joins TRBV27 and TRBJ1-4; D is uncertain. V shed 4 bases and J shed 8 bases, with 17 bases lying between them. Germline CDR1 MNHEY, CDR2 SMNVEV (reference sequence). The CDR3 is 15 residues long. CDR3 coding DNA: TGTGCCAGCAGTTCCTCCGGCTCCGCGGGCGAAAAACTGTTTTTT. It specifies CASSSSGSAGEKLFF.

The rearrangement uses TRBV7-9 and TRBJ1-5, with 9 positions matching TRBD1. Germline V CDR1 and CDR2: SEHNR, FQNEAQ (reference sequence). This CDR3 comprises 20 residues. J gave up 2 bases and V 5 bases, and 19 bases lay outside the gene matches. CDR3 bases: TGTGCCAGCAGCATCGGGGTTGGGACAGGGAATGATTTGGGCAATCAGCCCCAGCATTTT. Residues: CASSIGVGTGNDLGNQPQHF.

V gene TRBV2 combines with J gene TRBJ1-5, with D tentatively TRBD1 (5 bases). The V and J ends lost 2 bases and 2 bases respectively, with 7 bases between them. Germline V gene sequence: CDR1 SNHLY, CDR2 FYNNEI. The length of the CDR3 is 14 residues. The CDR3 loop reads CASSEKGGNQPQHF. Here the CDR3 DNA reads TGTGCCAGCAGTGAAAAAGGGGGCAATCAGCCCCAGCATTTT.

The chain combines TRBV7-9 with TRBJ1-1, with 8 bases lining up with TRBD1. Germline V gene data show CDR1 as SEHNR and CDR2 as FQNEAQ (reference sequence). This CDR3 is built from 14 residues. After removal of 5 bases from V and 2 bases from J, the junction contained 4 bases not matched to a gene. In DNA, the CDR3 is TGTGCCAGCAGCGCGGGGACAGGAAACACTGAAGCTTTCTTT. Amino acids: CASSAGTGNTEAFF.

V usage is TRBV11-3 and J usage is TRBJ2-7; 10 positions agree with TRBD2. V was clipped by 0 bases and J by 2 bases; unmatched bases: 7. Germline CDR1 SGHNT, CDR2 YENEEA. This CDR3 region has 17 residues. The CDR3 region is CASSLDGILAGAYEQYF. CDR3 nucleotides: TGTGCCAGCAGCTTAGATGGGATCCTAGCGGGAGCCTACGAGCAGTACTTC.

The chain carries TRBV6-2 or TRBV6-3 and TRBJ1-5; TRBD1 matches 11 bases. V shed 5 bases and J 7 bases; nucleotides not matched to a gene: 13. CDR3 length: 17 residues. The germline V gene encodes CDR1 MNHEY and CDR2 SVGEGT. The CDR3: CASSQDRGRGVGQPQHF. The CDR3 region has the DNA TGTGCCAGCAGTCAGGACAGGGGGCGAGGAGTAGGACAGCCCCAGCATTTT.

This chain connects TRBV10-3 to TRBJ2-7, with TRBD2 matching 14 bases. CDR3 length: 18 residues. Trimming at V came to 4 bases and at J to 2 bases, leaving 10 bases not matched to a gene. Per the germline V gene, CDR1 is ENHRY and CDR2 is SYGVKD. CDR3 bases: TGTGCCATCAGTGTCCCCCCGGGACTAGCGGGGGAGGCCTACGAGCAGTACTTC. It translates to CAISVPPGLAGEAYEQYF.

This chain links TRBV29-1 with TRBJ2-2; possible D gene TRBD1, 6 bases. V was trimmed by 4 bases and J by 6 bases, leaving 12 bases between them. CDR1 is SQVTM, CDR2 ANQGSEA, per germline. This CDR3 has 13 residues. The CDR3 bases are TGCAGCGTTGCTACAGGGTCACCCGGGGAGCTGTTTTTT. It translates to CSVATGSPGELFF.

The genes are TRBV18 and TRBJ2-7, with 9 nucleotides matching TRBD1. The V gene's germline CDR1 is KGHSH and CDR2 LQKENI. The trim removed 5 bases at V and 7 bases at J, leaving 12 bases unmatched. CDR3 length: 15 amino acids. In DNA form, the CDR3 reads TGTGCCAGCTCAACAAGAGGACAGGGGTCGGGGGAGCAGTACTTC. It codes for CASSTRGQGSGEQYF.

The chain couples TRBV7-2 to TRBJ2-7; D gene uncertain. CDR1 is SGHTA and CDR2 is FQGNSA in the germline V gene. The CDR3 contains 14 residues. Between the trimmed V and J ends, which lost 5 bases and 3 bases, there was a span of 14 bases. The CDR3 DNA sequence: TGTGCCAGCAGCCCTCGCCAGATTTTCTACGAGCAGTACTTC. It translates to CASSPRQIFYEQYF.

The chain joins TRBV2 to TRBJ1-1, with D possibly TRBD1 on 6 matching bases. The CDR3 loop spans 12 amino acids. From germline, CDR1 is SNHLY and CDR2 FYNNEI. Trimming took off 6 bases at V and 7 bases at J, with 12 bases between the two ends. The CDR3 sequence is CASRETGSEAFF. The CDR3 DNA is TGTGCCAGCAGGGAAACAGGGAGTGAAGCTTTCTTT.

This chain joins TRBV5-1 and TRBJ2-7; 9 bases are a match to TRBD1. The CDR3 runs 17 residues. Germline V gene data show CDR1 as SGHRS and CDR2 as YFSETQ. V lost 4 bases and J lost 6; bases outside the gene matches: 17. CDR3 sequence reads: CASSPRDRATRAFEQYF. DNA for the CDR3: TGCGCCAGCAGCCCTCGGGACAGGGCAACTCGGGCGTTCGAGCAGTACTTC.

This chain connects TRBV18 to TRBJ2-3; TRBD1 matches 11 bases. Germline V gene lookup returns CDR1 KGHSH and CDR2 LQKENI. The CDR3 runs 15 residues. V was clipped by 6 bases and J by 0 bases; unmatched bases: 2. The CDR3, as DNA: TGTGCCAGCTCGCGGGACAGGGGGAGCACAGATACGCAGTATTTT. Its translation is CASSRDRGSTDTQYF.

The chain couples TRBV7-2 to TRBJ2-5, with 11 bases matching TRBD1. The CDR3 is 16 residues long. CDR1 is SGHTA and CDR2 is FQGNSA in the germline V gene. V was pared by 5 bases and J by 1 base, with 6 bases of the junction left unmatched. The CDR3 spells CASSRWTGGIQETQYF. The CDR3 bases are TGTGCCAGCAGCCGTTGGACAGGGGGCATCCAAGAGACCCAGTACTTC.

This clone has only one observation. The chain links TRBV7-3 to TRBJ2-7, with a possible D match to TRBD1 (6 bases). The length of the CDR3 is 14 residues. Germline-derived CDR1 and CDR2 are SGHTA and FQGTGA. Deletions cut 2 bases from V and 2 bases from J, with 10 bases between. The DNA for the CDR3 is TGTGCCAGCAGCTTAGTAGGGGGTCCCTACGAGCAGTACTTC. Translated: CASSLVGGPYEQYF.

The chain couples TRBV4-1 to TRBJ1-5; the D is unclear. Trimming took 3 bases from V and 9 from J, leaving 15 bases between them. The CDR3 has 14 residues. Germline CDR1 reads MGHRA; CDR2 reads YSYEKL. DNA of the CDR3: TGCGCCAGCAGCCACCCTCAACAGCCCCGGCCCCAGCATTTT. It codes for CASSHPQQPRPQHF.

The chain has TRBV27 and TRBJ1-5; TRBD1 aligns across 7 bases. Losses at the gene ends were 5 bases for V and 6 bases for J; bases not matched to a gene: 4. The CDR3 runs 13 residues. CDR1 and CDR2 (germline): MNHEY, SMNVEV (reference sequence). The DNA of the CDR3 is TGTGCCAGCAGTACCGCAGGGGGTCAGCCCCAGCATTTT. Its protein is CASSTAGGQPQHF.